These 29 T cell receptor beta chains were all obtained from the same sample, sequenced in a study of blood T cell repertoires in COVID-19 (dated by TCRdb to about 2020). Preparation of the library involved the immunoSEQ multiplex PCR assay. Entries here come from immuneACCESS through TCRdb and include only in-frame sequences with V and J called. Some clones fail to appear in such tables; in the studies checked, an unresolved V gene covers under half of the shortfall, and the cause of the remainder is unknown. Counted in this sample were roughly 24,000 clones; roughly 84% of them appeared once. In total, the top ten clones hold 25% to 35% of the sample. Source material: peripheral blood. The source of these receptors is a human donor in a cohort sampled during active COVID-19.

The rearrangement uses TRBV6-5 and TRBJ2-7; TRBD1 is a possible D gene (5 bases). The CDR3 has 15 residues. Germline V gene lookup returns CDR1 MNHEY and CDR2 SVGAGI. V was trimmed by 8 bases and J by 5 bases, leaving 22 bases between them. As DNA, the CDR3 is TGTGCCAGCGGCTTTTCTGGGGCGGCTACTAACGAGCAGTACTTC. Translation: CASGFSGAATNEQYF.

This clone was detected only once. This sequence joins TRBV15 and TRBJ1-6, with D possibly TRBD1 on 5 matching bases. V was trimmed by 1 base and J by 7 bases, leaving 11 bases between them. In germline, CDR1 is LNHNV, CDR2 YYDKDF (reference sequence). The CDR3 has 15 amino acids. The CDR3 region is CATSRGGAVNSPLHF. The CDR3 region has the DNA TGTGCCACCAGCAGAGGCGGGGCAGTGAATTCACCCCTCCACTTT.

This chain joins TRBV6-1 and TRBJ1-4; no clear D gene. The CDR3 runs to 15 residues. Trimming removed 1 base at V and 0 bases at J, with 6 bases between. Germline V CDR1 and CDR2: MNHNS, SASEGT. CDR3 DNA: TGTGCCAGCAGTGAAGTCTATACAACTAATGAAAAACTGTTTTTT. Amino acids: CASSEVYTTNEKLFF.

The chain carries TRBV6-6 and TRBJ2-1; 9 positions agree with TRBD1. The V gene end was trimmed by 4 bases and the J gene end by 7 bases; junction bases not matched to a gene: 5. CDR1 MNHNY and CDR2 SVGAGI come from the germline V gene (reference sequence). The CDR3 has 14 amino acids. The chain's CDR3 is CASSLRQGGNEQFF. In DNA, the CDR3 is TGTGCCAGCAGTTTACGACAGGGGGGTAATGAGCAGTTCTTC.

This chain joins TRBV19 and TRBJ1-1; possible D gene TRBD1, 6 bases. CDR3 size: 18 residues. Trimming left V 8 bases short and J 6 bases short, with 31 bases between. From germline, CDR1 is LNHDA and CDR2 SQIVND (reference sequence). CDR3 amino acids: CASQTGSWASNSRAEAFF. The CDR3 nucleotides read TGTGCCAGTCAGACAGGCTCTTGGGCCTCCAATTCTAGGGCTGAAGCTTTCTTT. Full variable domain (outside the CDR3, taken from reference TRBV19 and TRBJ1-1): DGGITQSPKYLFRKEGQNVTLSCEQNLNHDAMYWYRQDPGQGLRLIYYSQIVNDFQKGDIAEGYSVSREKKESFPLTVTSAQKNPTAFYLCASQTGSWASNSRAEAFFGQGTRLTVV.

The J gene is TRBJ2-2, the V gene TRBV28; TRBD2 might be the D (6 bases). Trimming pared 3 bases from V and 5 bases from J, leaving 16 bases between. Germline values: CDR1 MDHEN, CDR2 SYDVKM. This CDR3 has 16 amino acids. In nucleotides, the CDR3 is TGTGCCAGCAGTTTTAGCCTAGCTGGGGGGACCGGGGAGCTGTTTTTT. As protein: CASSFSLAGGTGELFF.

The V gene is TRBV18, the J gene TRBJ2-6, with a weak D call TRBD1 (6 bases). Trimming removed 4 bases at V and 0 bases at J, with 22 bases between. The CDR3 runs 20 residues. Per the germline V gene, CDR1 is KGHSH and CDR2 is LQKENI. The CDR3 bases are TGTGCCAGCTCACGGCTGGGTGGGGGACAACCTAGCTCTGGGGCCAACGTCCTGACTTTC. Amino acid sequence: CASSRLGGGQPSSGANVLTF.

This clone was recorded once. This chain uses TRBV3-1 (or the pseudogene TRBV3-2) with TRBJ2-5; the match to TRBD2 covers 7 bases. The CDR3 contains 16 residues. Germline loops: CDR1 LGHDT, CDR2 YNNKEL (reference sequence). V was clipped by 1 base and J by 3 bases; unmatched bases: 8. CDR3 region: CASSQGNSGTEETQYF. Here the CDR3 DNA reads TGTGCCAGCAGCCAAGGAAACAGCGGGACCGAAGAGACCCAGTACTTC.

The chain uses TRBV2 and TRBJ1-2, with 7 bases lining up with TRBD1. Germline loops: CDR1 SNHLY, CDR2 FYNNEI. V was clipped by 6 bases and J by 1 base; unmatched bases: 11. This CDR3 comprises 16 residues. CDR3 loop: CASSQGTDSINYGYTF. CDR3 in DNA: TGTGCCAGCAGCCAAGGGACAGACTCGATTAACTATGGCTACACCTTC.

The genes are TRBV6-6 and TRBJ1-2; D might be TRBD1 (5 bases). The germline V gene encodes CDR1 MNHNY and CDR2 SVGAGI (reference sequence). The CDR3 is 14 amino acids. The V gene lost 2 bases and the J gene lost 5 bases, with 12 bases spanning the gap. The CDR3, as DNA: TGTGCCAGCAGTTACGAATCGGGGGGATATGGCTACACCTTC. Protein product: CASSYESGGYGYTF.

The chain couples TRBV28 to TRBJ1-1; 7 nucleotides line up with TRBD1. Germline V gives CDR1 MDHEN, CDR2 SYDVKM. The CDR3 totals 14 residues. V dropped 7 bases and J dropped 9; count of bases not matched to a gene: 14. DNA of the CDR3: TGTGCCAGCACCCTCGACAGGGCTCTATTGAAAGCTTTCTTT. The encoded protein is CASTLDRALLKAFF.

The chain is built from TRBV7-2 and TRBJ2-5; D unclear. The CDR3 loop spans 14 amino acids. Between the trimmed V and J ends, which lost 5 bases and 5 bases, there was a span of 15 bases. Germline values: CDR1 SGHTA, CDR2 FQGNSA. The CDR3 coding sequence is TGTGCCAGCAGCCGCATGTCCCCCGGGGAGACCCAGTACTTC. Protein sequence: CASSRMSPGETQYF.

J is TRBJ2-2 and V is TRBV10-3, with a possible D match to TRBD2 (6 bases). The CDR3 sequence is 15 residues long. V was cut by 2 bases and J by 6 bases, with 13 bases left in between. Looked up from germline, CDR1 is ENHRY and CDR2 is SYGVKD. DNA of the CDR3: TGTGCCATCAGTGAGGGACAATCGGGGGCCGGGGAGCTGTTTTTT. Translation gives CAISEGQSGAGELFF.

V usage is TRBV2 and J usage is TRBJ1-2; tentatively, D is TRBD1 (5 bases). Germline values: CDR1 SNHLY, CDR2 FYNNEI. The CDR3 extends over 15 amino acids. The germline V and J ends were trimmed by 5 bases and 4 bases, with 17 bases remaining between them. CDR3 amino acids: CASSSRALVGYGYTF. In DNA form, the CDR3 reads TGTGCCAGCAGTTCCAGGGCCCTGGTTGGCTATGGCTACACCTTC.

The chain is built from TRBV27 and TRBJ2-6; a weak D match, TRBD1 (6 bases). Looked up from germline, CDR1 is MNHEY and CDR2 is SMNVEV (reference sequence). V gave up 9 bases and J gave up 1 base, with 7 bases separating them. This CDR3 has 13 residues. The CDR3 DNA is TGTGCCAGTGGACAGTCTGGGGCCAACGTCCTGACTTTC. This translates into CASGQSGANVLTF.

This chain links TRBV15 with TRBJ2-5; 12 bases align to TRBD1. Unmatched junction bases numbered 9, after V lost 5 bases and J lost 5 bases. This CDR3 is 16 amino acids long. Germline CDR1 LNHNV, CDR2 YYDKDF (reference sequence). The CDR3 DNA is TGTGCCACCAGCCGAAAAGGGACAGGGGGCCAGGAGACCCAGTACTTC. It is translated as CATSRKGTGGQETQYF.

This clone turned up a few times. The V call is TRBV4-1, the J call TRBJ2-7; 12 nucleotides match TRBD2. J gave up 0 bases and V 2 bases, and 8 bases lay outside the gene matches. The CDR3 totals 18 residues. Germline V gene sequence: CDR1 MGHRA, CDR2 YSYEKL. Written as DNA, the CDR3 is TGCGCCAGCAGCCAACTTGGGACTAGCGGGTCCAGCTCCTACGAGCAGTACTTC. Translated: CASSQLGTSGSSSYEQYF.

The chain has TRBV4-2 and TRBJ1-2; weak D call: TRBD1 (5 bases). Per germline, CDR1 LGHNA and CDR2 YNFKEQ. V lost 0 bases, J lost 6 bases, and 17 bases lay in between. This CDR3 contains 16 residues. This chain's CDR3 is CASSQDSPREGHGYTF. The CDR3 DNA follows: TGTGCCAGCAGCCAAGATAGCCCCAGGGAAGGACATGGCTACACCTTC.

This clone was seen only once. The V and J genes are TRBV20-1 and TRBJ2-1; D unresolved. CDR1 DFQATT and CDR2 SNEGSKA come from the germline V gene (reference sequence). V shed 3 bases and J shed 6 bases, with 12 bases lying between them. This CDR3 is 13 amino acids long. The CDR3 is CSASRPLRNEQFF. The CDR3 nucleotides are TGCAGTGCTAGTCGTCCCCTTCGCAATGAGCAGTTCTTC.

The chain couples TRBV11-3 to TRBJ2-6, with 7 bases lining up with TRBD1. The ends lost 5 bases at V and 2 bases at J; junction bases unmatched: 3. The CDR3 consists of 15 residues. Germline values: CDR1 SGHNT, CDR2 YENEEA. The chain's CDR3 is CASSPGGAGANVLTF. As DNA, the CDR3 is TGTGCCAGCAGCCCAGGGGGAGCTGGGGCCAACGTCCTGACTTTC.

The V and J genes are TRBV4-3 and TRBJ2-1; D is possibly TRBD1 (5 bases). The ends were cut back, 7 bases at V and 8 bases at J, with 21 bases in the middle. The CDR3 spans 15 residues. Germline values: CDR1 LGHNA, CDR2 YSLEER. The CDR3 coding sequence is TGCGCCAGCACCAGAGGTATGGGGCCTGGGGATGAGCAGTTCTTC. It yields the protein CASTRGMGPGDEQFF.

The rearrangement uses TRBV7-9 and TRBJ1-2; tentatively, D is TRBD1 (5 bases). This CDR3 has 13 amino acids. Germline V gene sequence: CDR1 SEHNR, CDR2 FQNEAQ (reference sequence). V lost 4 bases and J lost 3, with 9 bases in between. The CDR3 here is CASSSWGDYGYTF. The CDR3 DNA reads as TGTGCCAGCAGCTCTTGGGGCGACTATGGCTACACCTTC.

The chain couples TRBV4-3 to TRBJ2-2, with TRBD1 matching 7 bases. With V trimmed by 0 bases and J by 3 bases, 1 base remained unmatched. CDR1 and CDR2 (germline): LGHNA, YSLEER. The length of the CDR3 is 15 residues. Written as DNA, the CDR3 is TGCGCCAGCAGCCAAGAGGACAGGTACACCGGGGAGCTGTTTTTT. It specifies CASSQEDRYTGELFF.

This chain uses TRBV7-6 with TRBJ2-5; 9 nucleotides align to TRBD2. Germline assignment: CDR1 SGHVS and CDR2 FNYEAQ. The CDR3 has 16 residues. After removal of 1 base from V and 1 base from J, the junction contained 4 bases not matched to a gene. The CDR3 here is CASSLVAGVAQETQYF. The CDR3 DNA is TGTGCCAGCAGCTTAGTAGCGGGGGTCGCCCAAGAGACCCAGTACTTC.

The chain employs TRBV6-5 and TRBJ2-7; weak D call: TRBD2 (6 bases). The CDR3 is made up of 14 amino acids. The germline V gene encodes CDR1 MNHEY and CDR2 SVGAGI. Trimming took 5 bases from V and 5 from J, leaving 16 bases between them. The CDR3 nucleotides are TGTGCCAGCAGTCCCGAGGGAGGAGGCAACGAGCAGTACTTC. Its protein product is CASSPEGGGNEQYF.

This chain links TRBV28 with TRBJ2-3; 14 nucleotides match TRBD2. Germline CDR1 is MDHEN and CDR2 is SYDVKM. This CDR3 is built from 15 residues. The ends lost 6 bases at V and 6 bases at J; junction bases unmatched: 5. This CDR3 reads CASRRTSGRSDTQYF. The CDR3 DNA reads TGTGCCAGCAGGCGGACTAGCGGGAGGTCGGATACGCAGTATTTT.

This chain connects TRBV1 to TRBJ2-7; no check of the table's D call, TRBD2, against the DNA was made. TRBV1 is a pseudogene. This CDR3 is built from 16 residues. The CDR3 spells CTSSNKRDGWPGEQYF. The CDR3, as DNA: TGCACCAGCAGCAACAAGCGGGATGGTTGGCCCGGCGAGCAGTACTTC.

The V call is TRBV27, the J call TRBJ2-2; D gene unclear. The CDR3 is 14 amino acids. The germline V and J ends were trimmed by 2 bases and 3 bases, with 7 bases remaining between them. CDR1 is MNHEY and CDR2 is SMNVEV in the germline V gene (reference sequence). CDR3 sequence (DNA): TGTGCCAGCAGTTTAAAGCCCTACACCGGGGAGCTGTTTTTT. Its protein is CASSLKPYTGELFF.

CDR3 DNA sequence: TGTGCCAGCTCGGCGCGGACAGAGAACACTGAAGCTTTCTTT. This sequence encodes CASSARTENTEAFF. This chain connects TRBV18 to TRBJ1-1; weak D call: TRBD1 (6 bases). CDR3 length equals 14 residues. The ends were cut back, 6 bases at V and 1 base at J, with 12 bases in the middle. Germline CDR1 reads KGHSH; CDR2 reads LQKENI.